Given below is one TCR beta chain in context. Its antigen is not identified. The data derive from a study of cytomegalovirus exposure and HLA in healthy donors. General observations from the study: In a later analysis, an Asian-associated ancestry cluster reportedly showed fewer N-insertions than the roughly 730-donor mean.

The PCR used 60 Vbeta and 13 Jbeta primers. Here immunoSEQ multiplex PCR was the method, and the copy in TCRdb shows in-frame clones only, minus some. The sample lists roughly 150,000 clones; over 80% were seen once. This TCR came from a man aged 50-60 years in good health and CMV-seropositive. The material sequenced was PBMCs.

This chain's CDR3 is CASYSGRSTDTQYF. CDR3 sequence (DNA): TGCGCCAGCTATAGCGGGAGAAGCACAGATACGCAGTATTTT. V and J are TRBV5-1 and TRBJ2-3; 9 nucleotides match TRBD2. Looked up from germline, CDR1 is SGHRS and CDR2 is YFSETQ. The CDR3 contains 14 residues. After removal of 7 bases from V and 0 bases from J, the junction contained 3 bases not matched to a gene.